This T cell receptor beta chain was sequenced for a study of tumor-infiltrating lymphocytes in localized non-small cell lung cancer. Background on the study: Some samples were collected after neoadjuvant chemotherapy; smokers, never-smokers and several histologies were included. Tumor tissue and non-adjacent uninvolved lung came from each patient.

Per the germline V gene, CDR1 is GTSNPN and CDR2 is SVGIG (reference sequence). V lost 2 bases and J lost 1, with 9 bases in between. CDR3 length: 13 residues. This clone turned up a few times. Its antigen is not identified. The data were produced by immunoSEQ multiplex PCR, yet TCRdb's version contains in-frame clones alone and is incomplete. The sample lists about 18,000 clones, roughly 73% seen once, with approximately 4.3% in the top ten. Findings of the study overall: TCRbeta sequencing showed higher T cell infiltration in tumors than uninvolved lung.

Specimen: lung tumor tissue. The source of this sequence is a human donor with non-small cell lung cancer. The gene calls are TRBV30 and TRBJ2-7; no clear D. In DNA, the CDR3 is TGTGCCTGGAGTTTCAGCAGGTCCTACGAGCAGTACTTC. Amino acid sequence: CAWSFSRSYEQYF.